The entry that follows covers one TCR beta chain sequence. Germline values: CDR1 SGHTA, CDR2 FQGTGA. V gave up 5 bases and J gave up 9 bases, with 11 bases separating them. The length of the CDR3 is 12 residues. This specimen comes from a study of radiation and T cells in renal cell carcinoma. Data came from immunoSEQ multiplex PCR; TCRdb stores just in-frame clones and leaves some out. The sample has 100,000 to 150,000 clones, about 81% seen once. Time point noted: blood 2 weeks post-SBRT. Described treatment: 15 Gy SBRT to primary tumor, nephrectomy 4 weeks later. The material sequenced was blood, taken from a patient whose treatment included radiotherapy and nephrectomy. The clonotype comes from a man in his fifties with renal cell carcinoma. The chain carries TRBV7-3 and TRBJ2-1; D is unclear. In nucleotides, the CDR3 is TGTGCCAGCAGCCCCCAAGGTAGTGAGCAGTTCTTC. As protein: CASSPQGSEQFF.